These 16 T cell receptor beta chains originate from one sample sequenced in a study of T cell repertoires in cytomegalovirus infection. MiXCR, applied by TCRdb to the reads, yields one record per CDR3 protein. The sample consists of roughly 760,000 distinct CDR3 sequences, less than 40% of them appearing once. The material sequenced was PBMCs. Receptor source: a human donor in good health (CMV status not recorded). Some clones in this sample may be carry-over from other donors' samples.

This chain connects TRBV6-6 to TRBJ2-3; D is ambiguous. CDR1 and CDR2 (germline): MNHNY, SVGAGI (reference sequence). The CDR3 totals 14 residues. The V end lost 2 bases, the J end lost 6 bases, and 12 bases lay between the germline ends. The CDR3 is CASSYVQVADTQYF. The DNA of the CDR3 is TGTGCCAGCAGTTACGTCCAGGTGGCGGATACGCAGTATTTT.

The chain is built from TRBV12-3 or TRBV12-4 and TRBJ1-2; D ambiguous. The CDR3 extends over 14 amino acids. Trimming left V 6 bases short and J 4 bases short, with 15 bases between. The CDR3 here is CASRAAGPGYGYTF. The CDR3 nucleotides are TGTGCCAGCAGGGCCGCAGGACCGGGCTATGGCTACACCTTC.

This clonotype appeared a few times. The chain links TRBV20-1 to TRBJ2-7; TRBD2 aligns across 12 bases. This CDR3 contains 15 residues. From germline, CDR1 is DFQATT and CDR2 SNEGSKA (reference sequence). V was pared by 3 bases and J by 10 bases, with 13 bases of the junction left unmatched. The CDR3 DNA sequence: TGCAGTGCTAGTTCCCCTTTCACTAGCGGGAGGCTACAGTACTTC. Protein product: CSASSPFTSGRLQYF.

The CDR3 DNA sequence: TGTGCCAGCAGCCGGTCCCCCAGGGGGAAATTTGGCACTGAAGCTTTCTTT. Translation: CASSRSPRGKFGTEAFF. This chain joins TRBV7-9 and TRBJ1-1; TRBD1 aligns across 7 bases. The CDR3 sequence is 17 residues long. Trimming cost V 5 bases and J 4 bases; bases outside gene matches: 16. In germline, CDR1 is SEHNR, CDR2 FQNEAQ (reference sequence).

Only a few counts were recorded for this clonotype. The rearrangement uses TRBV7-9 and TRBJ1-1; D is undetermined. CDR3 length: 13 residues. Deletions cut 0 bases from V and 6 bases from J, with 8 bases between. CDR1 and CDR2 from the germline V gene are SEHNR and FQNEAQ (reference sequence). The CDR3 DNA reads TGTGCCAGCAGCTTAGCGTCGTCGTCTGAAGCTTTCTTT. Its translation: CASSLASSSEAFF.

The chain carries TRBV7-9 and TRBJ1-5, with 9 nucleotides matching TRBD1. The length of the CDR3 is 16 residues. V trimming: 5 bases; J trimming: 5 bases; junction bases outside the gene matches: 10. Per germline, CDR1 SEHNR and CDR2 FQNEAQ (reference sequence). As DNA, the CDR3 is TGTGCCAGCAGCCCTAGTGGGGACAGGGAAGATCAGCCCCAGCATTTT. It translates to CASSPSGDREDQPQHF.

V is TRBV7-9 and J is TRBJ2-1; unclear D gene. Trimming cost V 1 base and J 6 bases, with 7 bases left between them. This CDR3 has 13 amino acids. Germline-derived CDR1 and CDR2 are SEHNR and FQNEAQ (reference sequence). This CDR3 is CASSLGAPNEQFF. The CDR3 bases are TGTGCCAGCAGCTTAGGGGCCCCCAATGAGCAGTTCTTC.

This clonotype was observed a single time. The chain combines TRBV7-9 with TRBJ1-1; D gene ambiguous. V was clipped by 5 bases and J by 1 base, with 5 bases between them. CDR3 length: 12 amino acids. In germline, CDR1 is SEHNR, CDR2 FQNEAQ (reference sequence). CDR3: CASSAKNTEAFF. The CDR3 bases are TGTGCCAGCAGCGCTAAGAACACTGAAGCTTTCTTT.

This rearrangement joins TRBV28 to TRBJ2-2; D possibly corresponds to TRBD2 (6 bases). From germline, CDR1 is MDHEN and CDR2 SYDVKM. The CDR3 has 17 amino acids. Trimming stripped 5 bases from V and 5 bases from J, with 21 bases between. CDR3: CASSPPLRGSRTGELFF. DNA of the CDR3: TGTGCCAGCAGTCCCCCCTTGCGGGGCAGTAGGACCGGGGAGCTGTTTTTT.

The sample holds a few counts of this clonotype. This rearrangement joins TRBV28 to TRBJ1-1; no definite D call. The CDR3 has 15 amino acids. Germline V gene lookup returns CDR1 MDHEN and CDR2 SYDVKM. Trimming pared 3 bases from V and 3 bases from J, leaving 14 bases between. Here the CDR3 DNA reads TGTGCCAGCAGTTTTATTTTTTCAGTCTACACTGAAGCTTTCTTT. Protein sequence: CASSFIFSVYTEAFF.

This clonotype showed up just a few times. This CDR3 is CASGPTGVPTNEQFF. The CDR3, as DNA: TGTGCCAGTGGCCCGACTGGAGTTCCAACTAATGAGCAGTTCTTC. This chain links TRBV19 with TRBJ2-1; D gene uncertain. CDR1 and CDR2 (germline): LNHDA, SQIVND (reference sequence). V was shortened by 8 bases and J by 7 bases, with 21 bases between the two germline ends. The CDR3 runs to 15 residues.

This sequence joins TRBV5-1 and TRBJ2-7; D is unresolved. V dropped 4 bases and J dropped 6 bases, with 17 bases sitting between them. The CDR3 length is 14 residues. Germline V lookup: CDR1 SGHRS, CDR2 YFSETQ. CDR3 loop: CASSPANWEPEQYF. In DNA, the CDR3 is TGCGCCAGCAGCCCAGCGAACTGGGAACCCGAGCAGTACTTC.

This clonotype was seen a few times. This chain links TRBV2 with TRBJ1-5; D is unresolved. Trimming removed 5 bases from V and 5 bases from J, with 10 bases in between. The CDR3 is 13 amino acids. CDR1 SNHLY and CDR2 FYNNEI come from the germline V gene. CDR3 region: CASSRSVDQPQHF. CDR3 nucleotide sequence: TGTGCCAGCAGTCGAAGCGTAGATCAGCCCCAGCATTTT. Filled out from reference TRBV2 and TRBJ1-5, the complete variable domain reads EPEVTQTPSHQVTQMGQEVILRCVPISNHLYFYWYRQILGQKVEFLVSFYNNEISEKSEIFDDQFSVERPDGSNFTLKIRSTKLEDSAMYFCASSRSVDQPQHFGDGTRLSIL.

This clonotype was picked up a small number of times. V usage is TRBV29-1 and J usage is TRBJ1-6; D remains unclear. Trimming removed 3 bases at V and 6 bases at J, with 15 bases between. The CDR3 has 15 residues. CDR1 is SQVTM and CDR2 is ANQGSEA in the germline V gene. CDR3 bases: TGCAGCGTTGATAACCGAGCAAGTCTTAATTCACCCCTCCACTTT. Translated: CSVDNRASLNSPLHF.

This clonotype was recorded only once. The J gene is TRBJ2-3, the V gene TRBV15, with 11 nucleotides matching TRBD2. V gave up 1 base and J gave up 5 bases; unmatched junction bases: 8. This CDR3 is 17 amino acids long. The germline CDR1 and CDR2 sequences are LNHNV and YYDKDF (reference sequence). As DNA, the CDR3 is TGTGCCACCAGCAGAGCGGGTAGCGGGAGGGTATTAGATACGCAGTATTTT. Translation gives CATSRAGSGRVLDTQYF.

This clonotype has just a few counts. The rearrangement links TRBV28 to TRBJ1-1; D is undetermined. Looked up from germline, CDR1 is MDHEN and CDR2 is SYDVKM. V was pared by 6 bases and J by 4 bases, with 15 bases between. The CDR3 sequence is 14 residues long. CDR3 amino acids: CASSDRARPTEAFF. The CDR3 DNA reads as TGTGCCAGCAGCGATCGGGCGAGACCCACTGAAGCTTTCTTT.